The 15 T cell receptor beta chains given below trace back to one sample, sequenced in a study of CD8 T cells in ankylosing spondylitis. TCRdb redid the calling of the 5' RACE reads with MiXCR, one entry per CDR3 protein. The repertoire has about 280,000 distinct CDR3 sequences, around 18% of them found once; the top ten carry roughly 8.3%. The sequencing sample was made of blood, either unsorted or a sorted T cell fraction (not recorded which). The receptors derive from a male donor with ankylosing spondylitis or in good health (not recorded which).

Ten or more counts support this clonotype. V usage is TRBV3-1 and J usage is TRBJ2-2; D is uncertain. Germline loops: CDR1 LGHDT, CDR2 YNNKEL (reference sequence). Trimming removed 4 bases from V and 3 bases from J, with 6 bases in between. CDR3 length: 13 amino acids. CDR3 DNA: TGTGCCAGCAGCCCCTTGGACACCGGGGAGCTGTTTTTT. It codes for CASSPLDTGELFF.

The chain recombines TRBV4-2 with TRBJ1-4, with unresolved D. The germline CDR1 and CDR2 sequences are LGHNA and YNFKEQ. The length of the CDR3 is 16 residues. Trimming shortened V by 1 base and J by 7 bases, and 16 bases separated the two germline ends. CDR3: CASSQGLGSIGEKLFF. DNA for the CDR3: TGTGCCAGCAGCCAAGGTCTTGGGTCCATCGGTGAAAAACTGTTTTTT.

The chain recombines TRBV5-1 with TRBJ2-7; 8 positions agree with TRBD1. Trimming took 1 base from V and 9 from J; bases not matched to a gene: 24. Germline CDR1 reads SGHRS; CDR2 reads YFSETQ. The CDR3 is 19 residues long. The DNA of the CDR3 is TGCGCCAGCAGCTTGCTGGGACAGGCACCCCTCCTACGAGCAGTAAGGCAGTACGTC. It codes for CASSLLGQAPLLRAVRQYV.

Here the CDR3 reads CASNSDRAKGAISNQPQHF. CDR3 DNA sequence: TGCGCCAGCAACTCGGACAGGGCCAAGGGGGCAATAAGCAATCAGCCCCAGCATTTT. The gene calls are TRBV10-1 and TRBJ1-5; TRBD1 agrees at 8 bases. This CDR3 comprises 19 residues. Germline values: CDR1 WNHNN, CDR2 SYGVQD (reference sequence). Unmatched junction bases numbered 18, after V lost 7 bases and J lost 1 base.

The chain carries TRBV20-1 and TRBJ2-7, with TRBD1 matching over 9 bases. Losses at the gene ends were 0 bases for V and 0 bases for J; bases not matched to a gene: 6. This CDR3 region has 16 residues. The germline gives CDR1 DFQATT, CDR2 SNEGSKA (reference sequence). CDR3 bases: TGCAGTGCTAGAGATTCCGGGACAGGGAGCTCCTACGAGCAGTACGTC. Protein sequence: CSARDSGTGSSYEQYV.

This clonotype came up a few times. This chain connects TRBV28 to TRBJ1-4, with TRBD1 matching over 12 bases. The ends lost 4 bases at V and 3 bases at J; junction bases unmatched: 6. Germline V gives CDR1 MDHEN, CDR2 SYDVKM. The CDR3 runs 17 residues. For the CDR3, the DNA is TGTGCCAGCAGTTCATCCGGGACAGGGGGCCCTAATGAAAAACTGTTTTTT. This codes for CASSSSGTGGPNEKLFF. The entire variable domain, with the rest obtained from reference TRBV28 and TRBJ1-4, is as follows: DVKVTQSSRYLVKRTGEKVFLECVQDMDHENMFWYRQDPGLGLRLIYFSYDVKMKEKGDIPEGYSVSREKKERFSLILESASTNQTSMYLCASSSSGTGGPNEKLFFGSGTQLSVL.

The chain uses TRBV27 and TRBJ2-2; D is ambiguous. The CDR3 has 12 amino acids. V was cut by 5 bases and J by 7 bases, with 8 bases left in between. CDR1 is MNHEY, CDR2 SMNVEV, per germline (reference sequence). The CDR3 DNA reads TGTGCCAGCAGTCCCCTTATCGGGGAGCTGTTTTTT. Translated, it gives CASSPLIGELFF.

This chain links TRBV6-1 with TRBJ2-2; possibly TRBD1 or TRBD2 for D (5 bases each). V lost 3 bases, J lost 6 bases, and 17 bases lay in between. The length of the CDR3 is 16 residues. Germline V gene sequence: CDR1 MNHNS, CDR2 SASEGT. In DNA, the CDR3 is TGTGCCAGCAGTGATCCCGGGACCCCGGGCGCCGGGGAGCTGTTTTTT. Translated, it gives CASSDPGTPGAGELFF.

This clonotype was counted only a few times. The rearrangement links TRBV12-3 or TRBV12-4 to TRBJ2-1; 8 bases line up with TRBD1. This CDR3 comprises 14 residues. V gave up 6 bases and J gave up 7 bases; unmatched junction bases: 8. The CDR3 DNA reads TGTGCCAGCAGGGGCCAGGGGGCCGGGAATGAGCAGTTCTTC. Protein: CASRGQGAGNEQFF.

The V gene is TRBV12-3 or TRBV12-4, the J gene TRBJ2-4, with 8 bases that match TRBD1. Trimming removed 4 bases from V and 6 bases from J; junction bases left unmatched: 8. The CDR3 is 15 amino acids. Here the CDR3 reads CASSSGDRTTNIQYF. CDR3 coding DNA: TGTGCCAGCAGTTCGGGGGACAGGACTACAAACATTCAGTACTTC.

This clonotype showed up just a few times. V and J are TRBV11-2 and TRBJ2-2; D not resolved. The germline V gene has CDR1 SGHAT and CDR2 FQNNGV. The V end lost 2 bases, the J end lost 1 base, and 5 bases lay between the germline ends. There are 14 residues in the CDR3. The CDR3 coding sequence is TGTGCCAGCAGCTTAAGACGGAACACCGGGGAGCTGTTTTTT. Translating it yields CASSLRRNTGELFF.

V is TRBV5-1 and J is TRBJ1-1, with a tentative D call TRBD1 (5 bases). The CDR3 totals 16 residues. CDR1 and CDR2 (germline): SGHRS, YFSETQ. The V and J ends lost 5 bases and 0 bases respectively, with 17 bases between them. CDR3 in amino acids: CASRAGPGLMNTEAFF. The CDR3 DNA reads TGCGCCAGCAGGGCAGGGCCAGGTCTCATGAACACTGAAGCTTTCTTT.

This chain links TRBV2 with TRBJ2-1; 9 bases map to TRBD1. V was pared by 6 bases and J by 2 bases, with 8 bases of the junction left unmatched. The CDR3 consists of 16 residues. CDR1 and CDR2 (germline): SNHLY, FYNNEI. CDR3 bases: TGTGCCAGCAGATTTTCGACAGGGGGGGCCTACAATGAGCAGTTCTTC. Protein product: CASRFSTGGAYNEQFF.

The rearrangement uses TRBV5-6 and TRBJ2-1; 8 bases match TRBD2. The CDR3 contains 11 residues. V shed 4 bases, J shed 12 bases, and the junction held 3 bases outside the gene matches. Germline CDR1 SGHDT, CDR2 YYEEEE. The CDR3 region is CASSRGGRQFF. The CDR3 DNA sequence: TGTGCCAGCAGCCGGGGGGGGAGGCAGTTCTTC.

This clonotype showed up many times. CDR3 DNA sequence: TGCAGTGCTAGAGTAGTTTCAGGGGGCGATGGCTACACCTTC. Encoded protein: CSARVVSGGDGYTF. The J gene is TRBJ1-2, the V gene TRBV20-1; 8 nucleotides align to TRBD1. Germline V gives CDR1 DFQATT, CDR2 SNEGSKA (reference sequence). There are 14 residues in the CDR3. Trimming removed 1 base from V and 6 bases from J; junction bases left unmatched: 7.